A single sample is the source of the 11 T cell receptor beta chains below, sequenced in a study of identifying expanded T cells in peripheral blood. The table came from immunoSEQ multiplex PCR; TCRdb's copy has only in-frame clones and leaves some out. The sample shows around 100,000 clones, roughly 89% of them seen only once. The source material was blood. These receptors were collected from a person between 18 and 75 years old in good health.

This sequence joins TRBV19 and TRBJ2-7; D perhaps matches TRBD1 (6 bases). The germline V and J ends were trimmed by 4 bases and 5 bases, with 18 bases remaining between them. Germline V gene sequence: CDR1 LNHDA, CDR2 SQIVND (reference sequence). This CDR3 has 15 amino acids. The CDR3 reads CASSTLQGGIDEQYF. CDR3 nucleotide sequence: TGTGCCAGTAGTACACTACAGGGTGGTATCGACGAGCAGTACTTC.

V and J are TRBV6-6 and TRBJ2-1; tentative D call: TRBD2 (5 bases). Germline CDR1 reads MNHNY; CDR2 reads SVGAGI (reference sequence). This CDR3 has 13 residues. Trimming pared 6 bases from V and 8 bases from J, leaving 14 bases between. CDR3 loop: CASSFPNGDEQFF. The CDR3 coding sequence is TGTGCCAGCAGCTTTCCAAACGGGGATGAGCAGTTCTTC.

This clone has just a few counts. The chain is built from TRBV5-5 and TRBJ2-5; D is unclear. Germline V lookup: CDR1 SGHKS, CDR2 YYEKEE (reference sequence). The CDR3 totals 12 residues. V lost 7 bases and J lost 4, with 11 bases in between. Here the CDR3 reads CASGRVIETQYF. The CDR3 DNA is TGTGCCAGCGGAAGAGTTATAGAGACCCAGTACTTC.

The chain has TRBV11-3 and TRBJ2-3; 8 nucleotides agree with TRBD2. With 3 bases clipped from V and 0 bases from J, the junction kept 2 bases outside the gene matches. In germline, CDR1 is SGHNT, CDR2 YENEEA. CDR3 length equals 15 residues. CDR3 region: CASSFVAGSTDTQYF. Written as DNA, the CDR3 is TGTGCCAGCAGCTTTGTAGCGGGAAGCACAGATACGCAGTATTTT.

J is TRBJ2-2 and V is TRBV9, with D unresolved. Germline-derived CDR1 and CDR2 are SGDLS and YYNGEE. The V gene lost 3 bases and the J gene lost 6 bases, with 9 bases spanning the gap. This CDR3 is built from 13 residues. The CDR3 here is CASSGRVSGELFF. In nucleotides, the CDR3 is TGTGCCAGCAGCGGCAGAGTTTCCGGGGAGCTGTTTTTT.

The chain has TRBV4-2 and TRBJ1-5; D unresolved. The V and J ends lost 0 bases and 0 bases respectively, with 6 bases between them. This CDR3 region has 15 residues. Germline V lookup: CDR1 LGHNA, CDR2 YNFKEQ. This CDR3 reads CASSQDRHSNQPQHF. DNA of the CDR3: TGTGCCAGCAGCCAAGATAGGCATAGCAATCAGCCCCAGCATTTT.

The V and J genes are TRBV6-5 and TRBJ1-2; tentatively, D is TRBD1 (5 bases). Trimming shortened V by 8 bases and J by 7 bases, and 11 bases separated the two germline ends. Germline V lookup: CDR1 MNHEY, CDR2 SVGAGI. CDR3 size: 11 residues. The CDR3 region is CASGAGIGYTF. DNA of the CDR3: TGTGCCAGCGGGGCCGGGATTGGCTACACCTTC.

The J gene is TRBJ1-1, the V gene TRBV18; D is unresolved. Germline V gene sequence: CDR1 KGHSH, CDR2 LQKENI. This CDR3 is built from 16 residues. V lost 6 bases to trimming and J lost 3 bases, with 20 bases between them. The CDR3 protein is CASSRNLGSYDTEAFF. DNA of the CDR3: TGTGCCAGCTCCCGAAACCTGGGGTCGTATGACACTGAAGCTTTCTTT.

The chain is built from TRBV11-2 and TRBJ2-7; TRBD2 aligns across 7 bases. The germline V gene encodes CDR1 SGHAT and CDR2 FQNNGV. J was trimmed by 6 bases and V by 3 bases; bases with no gene match: 2. CDR3 size: 12 residues. Here the CDR3 DNA reads TGTGCCAGCAGCTTCGGGGGGTTCGAGCAGTACTTC. It specifies CASSFGGFEQYF.

This clone was counted only a few times. V is TRBV5-4 and J is TRBJ1-4; 8 positions agree with TRBD1. After removal of 5 bases from V and 8 bases from J, the junction contained 8 bases not matched to a gene. The CDR3 totals 14 residues. Germline lookup yields CDR1 SGHNT and CDR2 YYREEE (reference sequence). CDR3 amino acids: CASSLQGAAEKLFF. CDR3 sequence (DNA): TGTGCCAGCAGTCTGCAGGGGGCAGCCGAAAAACTGTTTTTT.

This clone was observed a single time. This rearrangement joins TRBV11-2 to TRBJ2-3; possibly TRBD1 for D (8 bases). The CDR3 contains 15 residues. Germline V CDR1 and CDR2: SGHAT, FQNNGV. The ends were cut back, 4 bases at V and 4 bases at J, with 15 bases in the middle. CDR3 region: CASSSYRGRADTQYF. In nucleotides, the CDR3 is TGTGCCAGCAGCTCGTACAGGGGGAGGGCAGATACGCAGTATTTT.